Listed below are T cell receptor beta chains from one sample, sequenced in a study of cytomegalovirus exposure and HLA in healthy donors. Repertoires were generated with immunoSEQ multiplex PCR, while TCRdb's copy carries only in-frame clones and drops some. This sample has about 180,000 clones, with around 80% found just once. The sample taken for sequencing was PBMCs. The receptors stem from a man aged 18 to 29 in good health and CMV-seronegative. Each CDR3 is given with its conserved first and last residue. D genes are given only for firm matches. Only some rows state a clone size, as once, few, many or a class for expanded clones.

CDR3 length: 17; D gene: TRBD1; J gene: TRBJ1-4; clone size: .; V gene: TRBV28; CDR3 DNA: TGTGCCAGCATCTTTAGGAGCAGGGGGCGCCTAGGCGAAAAACTGTTTTTT; CDR3 protein: CASIFRSRGRLGEKLFF
CDR3 length: 14; D gene: .; J gene: TRBJ2-7; clone size: .; V gene: TRBV7-9; CDR3 DNA: TGTGCCAGCAGCTTAGTGAACAGGGTCTACGAGCAGTACTTC; CDR3 protein: CASSLVNRVYEQYF
CDR3 length: 16; D gene: TRBD2; J gene: TRBJ2-1; clone size: .; V gene: TRBV4-3; CDR3 DNA: TGCGCCAGCAGCCAAGATGGCGGGGGGGCAGACAATGAGCAGTTCTTC; CDR3 protein: CASSQDGGGADNEQFF
CDR3 length: 13; D gene: TRBD1; J gene: TRBJ1-2; clone size: .; V gene: TRBV7-9; CDR3 DNA: TGTGCCACCACAGGGGACTCCTACTATGGCTACACCTTC; CDR3 protein: CATTGDSYYGYTF
CDR3 length: 13; D gene: .; J gene: TRBJ1-6; clone size: few; V gene: TRBV2; CDR3 DNA: TGTGCCAGCAGCGGACAGTATAATTCACCCCTCCACTTT; CDR3 protein: CASSGQYNSPLHF
CDR3 length: 11; D gene: .; J gene: TRBJ2-3; clone size: .; V gene: TRBV20-1; CDR3 DNA: TGCAGTGCTCCCTCAGTAGATACGCAGTATTTT; CDR3 protein: CSAPSVDTQYF
CDR3 length: 13; D gene: .; J gene: TRBJ2-7; clone size: .; V gene: TRBV6-6; CDR3 DNA: TGTGCCAGCAACTGGGGGCAGGGGTACGAGCAGTACTTC; CDR3 protein: CASNWGQGYEQYF
CDR3 length: 15; D gene: .; J gene: TRBJ1-2; clone size: .; V gene: TRBV4-1; CDR3 DNA: TGCGCCAGCAGCCATCCCCAGGGAAATGAGTATGGCTACACCTTC; CDR3 protein: CASSHPQGNEYGYTF
CDR3 length: 16; D gene: .; J gene: TRBJ1-6; clone size: .; V gene: TRBV13; CDR3 DNA: TGTGCCAGCAGCCCGTCCGGGACCTACCGGGGGTGGGGCCTCCACTTT; CDR3 protein: CASSPSGTYRGWGLHF
CDR3 length: 13; D gene: TRBD2; J gene: TRBJ2-7; clone size: .; V gene: TRBV4-3; CDR3 DNA: TGCGCCAGCAGCCAAGGGGGTGGGACTAAGCTGTACTTC; CDR3 protein: CASSQGGGTKLYF
CDR3 length: 15; D gene: .; J gene: TRBJ2-5; clone size: .; V gene: TRBV15; CDR3 DNA: TGTGCCACCAGCAGAGGTGCGGGGAACCCAGAGACCCAGTACTTC; CDR3 protein: CATSRGAGNPETQYF
CDR3 length: 16; D gene: TRBD1; J gene: TRBJ1-1; clone size: .; V gene: TRBV27; CDR3 DNA: TGTGCCAGCAGTTTAAGGGGGACAGGGGAAATCGCTGAAGCTTTCTTT; CDR3 protein: CASSLRGTGEIAEAFF
CDR3 length: 16; D gene: TRBD1; J gene: TRBJ2-3; clone size: few; V gene: TRBV4-3; CDR3 DNA: TGCGCCAGCAGCCAAGAAAGGACAGGGGCCACAGATACGCAGTATTTT; CDR3 protein: CASSQERTGATDTQYF
CDR3 length: 16; D gene: TRBD1; J gene: TRBJ1-2; clone size: .; V gene: TRBV28; CDR3 DNA: TGTGCCAGCAGTTTATACGGGACAGGGCTTAACTATGGCTACACCTTC; CDR3 protein: CASSLYGTGLNYGYTF